A selection of T cell receptor beta chains follows, all from one sample in a study of control samples from healthy donors and cancer patients. Method: immunoSEQ multiplex PCR; TCRdb's copy keeps in-frame clones and lacks some. The table records some 30,000 clones, approximately 90% of them present only once. Sequencing was done on a sample of formalin-fixed, paraffin-embedded tissue. All receptors come from a female donor with melanoma. Each CDR3 is given without its conserved first and last residue. Only some rows state a clone size, as once, few, many or a class for expanded clones.

V gene	J gene	clone size	CDR3 length	CDR3 protein
TRBV11-2	TRBJ1-1	-	12	ASSLYFQGAEAF
TRBV7-2	TRBJ2-5	-	13	ASSQTRLSIETQY
TRBV18	TRBJ2-7	-	13	ASSPFQSSSYEQY
TRBV5-1	TRBJ2-3	few	12	ASRQGAITDTQY
TRBV5-1	TRBJ2-5	-	12	ASSSPVIQETQY
TRBV18	TRBJ2-7	-	12	ASSPPDRPYEQY
TRBV6-5	TRBJ2-7	-	10	ASSTSGSEQY
TRBV27	TRBJ2-1	once	17	ASSLPTSGRARIRDEQF
TRBV4-1	TRBJ1-1	-	11	ASSPRVNTEAF
TRBV5-1	TRBJ1-1	-	13	ASTRMGMSNTEAF
TRBV2	TRBJ2-7	-	11	ASSVTVAYEQY
TRBV6-5	TRBJ2-7	-	12	ASRARGESYEQY
TRBV29-1	TRBJ1-2	-	11	SVGDRTNYGYT
TRBV15	TRBJ1-5	-	17	ATSRWEILTGDSNQPQH
TRBV4-3	TRBJ2-4	-	13	ASSHTGDPKNIQY
TRBV20-1	TRBJ1-1	-	10	SASQGAAEAF
TRBV24-1	TRBJ2-5	few	10	ATSDLGETQY
TRBV20-1	TRBJ2-6	-	13	SASRWGRGANVLT
TRBV20-1	TRBJ2-1	-	9	SARGPMHWF
TRBV5-1	TRBJ2-7	-	12	ASSLEWNSYEQY
TRBV4-1	TRBJ2-7	-	14	ASSQDGTGVFNEQY
TRBV6-5	TRBJ2-1	-	13	ASSYSEKEVGEQF
TRBV28	TRBJ2-7	-	9	ASRGTYEQY
TRBV19	TRBJ2-7	-	11	ASSRDRTYEQY
TRBV14	TRBJ1-1	-	12	ASSLGQGGTEAF
TRBV21-1	TRBJ1-2	-	11	ARIQHPGYGYT
TRBV6-2/TRBV6-3	TRBJ1-1	-	14	ASSYGQVFMNTEAF